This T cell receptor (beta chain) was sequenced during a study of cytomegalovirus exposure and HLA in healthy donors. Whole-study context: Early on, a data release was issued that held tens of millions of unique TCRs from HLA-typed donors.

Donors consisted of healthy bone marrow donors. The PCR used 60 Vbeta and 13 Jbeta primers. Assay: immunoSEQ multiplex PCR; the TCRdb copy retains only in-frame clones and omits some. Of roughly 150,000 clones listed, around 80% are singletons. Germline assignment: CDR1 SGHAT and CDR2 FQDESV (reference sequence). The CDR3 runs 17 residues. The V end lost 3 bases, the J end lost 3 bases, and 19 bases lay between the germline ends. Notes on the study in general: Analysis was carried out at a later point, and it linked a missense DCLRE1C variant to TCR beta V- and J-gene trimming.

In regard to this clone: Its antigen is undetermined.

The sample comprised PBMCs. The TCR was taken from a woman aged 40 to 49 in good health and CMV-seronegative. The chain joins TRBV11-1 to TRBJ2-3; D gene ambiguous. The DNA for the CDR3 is TGTGCCAGCAGCTTTTACGTTTTTGGTCTAGAGACAGATACGCAGTATTTT. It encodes CASSFYVFGLETDTQYF.